These 15 T cell receptor beta chains originate from one sample sequenced in a study of human T cells and chemical hapten exposure. Regarding time point: patch test 2, 6 weeks after DPC sensitization. Treatment of the sample: therapeutic diphenylcyclopropenone sensitization with weekly scalp DPC. Each CDR3 protein is one row after TCRdb ran MiXCR on the RACE reads. Of about 84,000 distinct CDR3 sequences detected, around 9.6% appear once; the ten largest clones hold about 2.5%. Specimen: whole blood, collected in connection with sensitization to the hapten diphenylcyclopropenone (DPC). These TCRs come from a woman younger than 45 with alopecia areata. Some clones in this sample may be carry-over from other donors' samples.

This clonotype was observed a handful of times. The V and J genes are TRBV7-2 and TRBJ2-5; unclear D gene. V shed 5 bases and J shed 0 bases, with 7 bases lying between them. From germline, CDR1 is SGHTA and CDR2 FQGNSA. This CDR3 is built from 13 residues. The CDR3 region is CASSGLYQETQYF. The CDR3 DNA is TGTGCCAGCAGCGGGTTGTACCAAGAGACCCAGTACTTC.

This clonotype was seen many times. The chain combines TRBV7-2 with TRBJ2-7, with D maybe TRBD2 (6 bases). CDR1 is SGHTA and CDR2 is FQGNSA in the germline V gene. The CDR3 extends over 16 amino acids. The V end lost 0 bases, the J end lost 0 bases, and 12 bases lay between the germline ends. CDR3 protein: CASSLAGGTVSYEQYF. DNA for the CDR3: TGTGCCAGCAGCTTAGCTGGCGGGACCGTCTCCTACGAGCAGTACTTC.

There are many counts of this clonotype. The chain employs TRBV7-2 and TRBJ1-6, with a possible D match to TRBD1 (6 bases). The germline CDR1 and CDR2 sequences are SGHTA and FQGNSA. V lost 3 bases and J lost 10, with 16 bases in between. The CDR3 length is 15 residues. As DNA, the CDR3 is TGTGCCAGCAGCTTTGACCCCGACGGGGGCTCACCCCTCCACTTT. Translation: CASSFDPDGGSPLHF.

The sample holds many counts of this clonotype. The rearrangement uses TRBV6-2 or TRBV6-3 and TRBJ1-1; 7 positions agree with TRBD1. Germline V gene lookup returns CDR1 MNHEY and CDR2 SVGEGT. J was trimmed by 5 bases and V by 2 bases; bases with no gene match: 2. The CDR3 loop spans 13 amino acids. The chain's CDR3 is CASSYPGGTEAFF. The CDR3 coding sequence is TGTGCCAGCAGTTACCCAGGGGGGACTGAAGCTTTCTTT.

The CDR3 nucleotides are TGCAGCGTTGACTCACAGAACACTGAAGCTTTCTTT. Its translation: CSVDSQNTEAFF. This rearrangement joins TRBV29-1 to TRBJ1-1; D is undetermined. Germline CDR1 and CDR2: SQVTM and ANQGSEA. Trimming cost V 3 bases and J 1 base, with 6 bases left between them. The CDR3 length is 12 residues. The full variable domain, rest sourced from reference TRBV29-1 and TRBJ1-1, is SAVISQKPSRDICQRGTSLTIQCQVDSQVTMMFWYRQQPGQSLTLIATANQGSEATYESGFVIDKFPISRPNLTFSTLTVSNMSPEDSSIYLCSVDSQNTEAFFGQGTRLTVV.

This clonotype occurred many times. The rearrangement joins TRBV11-1 to TRBJ2-7; D is undetermined. Deletions cut 5 bases from V and 7 bases from J, with 12 bases between. The germline gives CDR1 SGHAT, CDR2 FQDESV (reference sequence). CDR3 length: 12 amino acids. This CDR3 reads CASSHSVFEQYF. The CDR3 DNA reads TGTGCCAGCAGCCATTCTGTCTTTGAGCAGTACTTC.

The chain is built from TRBV29-1 and TRBJ2-7; D uncertain. Germline CDR1 and CDR2: SQVTM and ANQGSEA. The CDR3 is 12 residues long. Trimming took 5 bases from V and 3 from J, leaving 11 bases between them. CDR3 in amino acids: CSVTTSSYEQYF. The CDR3 region has the DNA TGCAGCGTTACGACTTCCAGCTACGAGCAGTACTTC.

The chain combines TRBV6-2 or TRBV6-3 with TRBJ1-2; D is unclear. The CDR3 totals 13 residues. V gave up 6 bases and J gave up 2 bases, with 10 bases separating them. From germline, CDR1 is MNHEY and CDR2 SVGEGT. The CDR3 DNA follows: TGTGCCAGCAGCCCCGGGATCAACTATGGCTACACCTTC. Encoded protein: CASSPGINYGYTF.

CDR3 residues: CSVEEGASYNEQFF. CDR3 in DNA: TGCAGCGTTGAAGAGGGGGCTTCCTACAATGAGCAGTTCTTC. The rearrangement uses TRBV29-1 and TRBJ2-1; D may be TRBD1 (6 bases). V lost 0 bases to trimming and J lost 1 base, with 7 bases between them. The CDR3 loop spans 14 amino acids. CDR1 is SQVTM, CDR2 ANQGSEA, per germline.

At least ten counts were recorded for this clonotype. CDR3 sequence: CASSWQAGGNQPQHF. As DNA, the CDR3 is TGTGCCAGCAGCTGGCAGGCAGGAGGCAATCAGCCCCAGCATTTT. This sequence joins TRBV7-8 and TRBJ1-5; D is unclear. Germline V gives CDR1 SGHVS, CDR2 FQNEAQ. This CDR3 has 15 residues. Trimming stripped 4 bases from V and 2 bases from J, with 12 bases between.

This clonotype was seen a few times. The rearrangement links TRBV6-2 or TRBV6-3 to TRBJ1-2, with D perhaps matching TRBD1 (5 bases). CDR1 MNHEY and CDR2 SVGEGT come from the germline V gene. The germline V and J ends were trimmed by 1 base and 2 bases, with 11 bases remaining between them. The CDR3 has 15 residues. CDR3 protein: CASSYFSGMNYGYTF. Here the CDR3 DNA reads TGTGCCAGCAGTTACTTCTCAGGGATGAACTATGGCTACACCTTC.

This clonotype was detected only a few times. The chain employs TRBV9 and TRBJ1-2, with D perhaps matching TRBD1 (6 bases). V shed 0 bases and J shed 6 bases, with 21 bases lying between them. Germline lookup yields CDR1 SGDLS and CDR2 YYNGEE. The length of the CDR3 is 17 residues. CDR3 DNA sequence: TGTGCCAGCAGCGTAGGCCCGAACGGGGGGCCAAAGGATGGCTACACCTTC. This encodes CASSVGPNGGPKDGYTF.

A few counts support this clonotype. The V call is TRBV7-8, the J call TRBJ1-2; no clear D gene. This CDR3 is built from 13 residues. V lost 1 base, J lost 10 bases, and 13 bases lay in between. Germline-derived CDR1 and CDR2 are SGHVS and FQNEAQ. The CDR3, as DNA: TGTGCCAGCAGCTTAGGACGGTCGAATAACTACACCTTC. Translation gives CASSLGRSNNYTF.

This clonotype was seen many times. The chain recombines TRBV6-2 or TRBV6-3 with TRBJ2-3; no clear D gene. V lost 5 bases, J lost 2 bases, and 5 bases lay in between. Germline CDR1 MNHEY, CDR2 SVGEGT. The CDR3 has 12 residues. The CDR3 nucleotides are TGTGCCAGCAGTCAAGCCACAGATACGCAGTATTTT. It codes for CASSQATDTQYF.

There are many counts of this clonotype. The chain's CDR3 is CASSQDNINTGELFF. The CDR3 DNA reads TGTGCCAGCAGCCAAGATAACATCAACACCGGGGAGCTGTTTTTT. The chain uses TRBV14 and TRBJ2-2; D uncertain. Trimming shortened V by 0 bases and J by 2 bases, and 7 bases separated the two germline ends. The CDR3 is made up of 15 amino acids. The germline V gene encodes CDR1 SGHDN and CDR2 FVKESK.